This T cell receptor (beta chain) was observed in a study of cytomegalovirus exposure and HLA in healthy donors. PCR primers comprised 60 Vbeta and 13 Jbeta primers. Using immunoSEQ multiplex PCR, the repertoire was profiled, and TCRdb retains in-frame clones only, with some absent. The sample shows around 67,000 clones, roughly 68% of them seen only once. Among the donors, all were healthy bone marrow donors. Specimen: PBMCs. The TCR originated in a woman between 45 and 65 years old in good health and CMV-seronegative.

CDR3 loop: CASSPGTGRFQPQHF. CDR3 nucleotides: TGTGCCAGCAGCCCCGGGACAGGGCGGTTTCAGCCCCAGCATTTT. The rearrangement links TRBV2 to TRBJ1-5, with 9 nucleotides matching TRBD1. CDR3 length: 15 residues. The germline V gene has CDR1 SNHLY and CDR2 FYNNEI. V gave up 6 bases and J gave up 6 bases; unmatched junction bases: 9.